This T cell receptor (beta chain) was captured by sequencing in a study of blood T cells in healthy people across ages. Study-level results: Roughly linear age-related decline in beta diversity appeared, significant by age approximately 40.

The CDR3 totals 16 residues. V was pared by 0 bases and J by 0 bases, with 11 bases between. CDR1 and CDR2 (germline): MGHRA, YSYEKL. On this clonotype itself: Its antigen is not identified.

Primers used in a second PCR of roughly 7 to 11 cycles were a sample-barcoded 5' primer and a J-beta primer mix. Each of the samples gave a minimum of 2.5 million paired-end reads that contained CDR3. TCRdb analysed the 5' RACE reads with MiXCR anew, one entry per CDR3 protein. The sample holds some 750,000 distinct CDR3 sequences, 22% seen once. Sample: blood. This TCR was recovered from a man between 65 and 85 years old in good health. This chain links TRBV4-1 with TRBJ1-2, with D maybe TRBD1 (5 bases). The CDR3 DNA is TGCGCCAGCAGCCAAGATCCAGGGCGTACTAACTATGGCTACACCTTC. Residues: CASSQDPGRTNYGYTF.